Presented here are 18 T cell receptor beta chains from one specimen sequenced in a study of immune characterization of retroperitoneal liposarcoma. In TCRdb, the PCR reads were re-called with MiXCR into one record per CDR3 protein. This sample carries about 9,700 distinct CDR3 sequences, roughly 26% of them seen once, and the ten largest clones take about 8.5%. The specimen was tumor tissue. These receptors were obtained from a female donor with retroperitoneal liposarcoma.

A note on this clonotype: This may stem from a read error, because a much larger clone lies one nucleotide away. The chain recombines TRBV7-2 with TRBJ1-5; D is possibly TRBD1 (5 bases). The CDR3 is 14 amino acids. Germline assignment: CDR1 SGHTA and CDR2 FQGNSA. V dropped 9 bases and J dropped 4 bases, with 16 bases sitting between them. CDR3 bases: TGTGCCAGTTCGAGGGCAGGGCATAATCAGCCCCAGCATTTT. Translation: CASSRAGHNQPQHF.

This clonotype was observed a few times. This could be a read error, since a much larger clone is one nucleotide away. The rearrangement uses TRBV6-1 and TRBJ2-4; TRBD2 matches at 7 bases. The CDR3 is 13 residues long. V was pared by 7 bases and J by 13 bases, with 13 bases of the junction left unmatched. CDR1 MNHNS and CDR2 SASEGT come from the germline V gene. CDR3 DNA: TGTGCCAGCAACCGGGGGGAGGACAATGAGCAGTACTTC. This gives the protein CASNRGEDNEQYF.

This clonotype was found many times. The chain is built from TRBV6-1 and TRBJ2-1, with 7 nucleotides matching TRBD1. The end of the DNA aligns better with TRBJ2-7, so the J call may be wrong. This CDR3 spans 13 amino acids. CDR1 is MNHNS, CDR2 SASEGT, per germline. This CDR3 reads CASTLTGYNEQYF. CDR3 coding DNA: TGTGCCAGCACTCTGACAGGGTACAATGAGCAGTACTTC.

This clonotype has just a few counts. The chain has TRBV7-4 and TRBJ2-1, with D perhaps TRBD1 or TRBD2 (6 bases each). This CDR3 comprises 16 residues. The germline CDR1 and CDR2 sequences are SGHVT and SQSDAQ. V lost 5 bases to trimming and J lost 3 bases, with 17 bases between them. CDR3 sequence reads: CASSPNGGNYYNEQFF. CDR3 nucleotide sequence: TGTGCCAGCAGCCCGAACGGGGGCAATTACTACAATGAGCAGTTCTTC.

Comments on this clonotype: This sequence may be a read error, since a much larger clone differs from it by one base. V is TRBV12-3 or TRBV12-4 and J is TRBJ2-3; TRBD2 agrees at 16 bases. The CDR3 contains 15 residues. CDR3 bases: TGTGTCAGCAAGCCGGGACTAGCGGGAGGGGATACGCAGTATTTT. This sequence encodes CVSKPGLAGGDTQYF.

There are a few counts of this clonotype. The chain couples TRBV6-1 to TRBJ2-3; D uncertain. The germline V and J ends were trimmed by 10 bases and 6 bases, with 17 bases remaining between them. CDR3 length equals 13 residues. CDR1 MNHNS and CDR2 SASEGT come from the germline V gene. CDR3 coding DNA: TGTGCCACCGGTGAGAGCTTCGGCGATACGCAGTATTTT. Translated: CATGESFGDTQYF.

The genes are TRBV6-1 and TRBJ2-6, with a weak D call TRBD1 (5 bases). The length of the CDR3 is 15 residues. Germline V gene data show CDR1 as MNHNS and CDR2 as SASEGT. The ends were cut back, 5 bases at V and 2 bases at J, with 10 bases in the middle. The CDR3, as DNA: TGTGCCAGCAGTCTAGGACAACCTGGGGCCAACGTCCTGACTTTC. Translating gives CASSLGQPGANVLTF.

This clonotype ranks as medium-sized. The chain is built from TRBV6-1 and TRBJ2-1; TRBD2 agrees at 9 bases. The DNA matches TRBJ2-7 better at its end, which makes the J call doubtful. Germline CDR1 is MNHNS and CDR2 is SASEGT. There are 14 residues in the CDR3. CDR3 sequence (DNA): TGTGCCAGCAGTACTAGCGGGCTAGGGAATGAGCAGTACTTC. Translating it yields CASSTSGLGNEQYF.

In this sample, this clonotype is medium-sized. V is TRBV6-6 and J is TRBJ2-2; the D is unclear. In germline, CDR1 is MNHNY, CDR2 SVGAGI (reference sequence). This CDR3 contains 14 residues. V lost 2 bases, J lost 0 bases, and 4 bases lay in between. This chain's CDR3 is CASSYLANTGELFF. The CDR3 DNA reads as TGTGCCAGCAGTTACCTTGCGAACACCGGGGAGCTGTTTTTT.

Judged by abundance, this clonotype is medium-sized. V gene TRBV6-1 combines with J gene TRBJ2-1; no definite D call. The CDR3 contains 12 residues. V was cut by 5 bases and J by 13 bases, with 15 bases left in between. CDR1 and CDR2 from the germline V gene are MNHNS and SASEGT. CDR3 loop: CASSYNQETQFF. DNA of the CDR3: TGTGCCAGCAGTTATAACCAAGAGACCCAGTTCTTC.

The genes are TRBV6-1 and TRBJ2-1; perhaps TRBD2 as D (6 bases). The J call may not be correct, given that the DNA end is closer to TRBJ2-7. The CDR3 spans 12 residues. Germline lookup yields CDR1 MNHNS and CDR2 SASEGT. The CDR3 sequence is CATAGFNNEQYF. Written as DNA, the CDR3 is TGTGCCACCGCGGGATTCAACAATGAGCAGTACTTC.

The chain joins TRBV5-5 to TRBJ2-1; no clear D. The J call is uncertain, as TRBJ2-5 better fits the DNA end. Germline CDR1 is SGHKS and CDR2 is YYEKEE (reference sequence). The CDR3 covers 14 residues. The CDR3 DNA reads TGTGCCAGCAGCTTGGGTATAGGACAAGAGACCCAGTACTTC. It is translated as CASSLGIGQETQYF.

The CDR3 reads CASMTRDRGGNEQYF. The CDR3 bases are TGTGCCAGCATGACTCGGGACAGGGGGGGCAATGAGCAGTACTTC. This chain links TRBV6-7 with TRBJ2-1; 11 bases line up with TRBD1. The J call may be wrong; the DNA end is better matched by TRBJ2-7. TRBV6-7 is identified as an open reading frame with a role that is uncertain. The length of the CDR3 is 15 residues.

The chain employs TRBV6-1 and TRBJ2-3, with D tentatively TRBD2 (6 bases). V gave up 6 bases and J gave up 1 base, with 14 bases separating them. Germline CDR1 is MNHNS and CDR2 is SASEGT. The CDR3 sequence is 15 residues long. This chain's CDR3 is CASSRDFGGTDTQYF. The CDR3, as DNA: TGTGCCAGCAGCCGGGACTTCGGCGGCACAGATACGCAGTATTTT.

Relative to its sample, this clonotype is medium-sized (0.01 to 0.1%). J is TRBJ1-5 and V is TRBV7-8, with TRBD1 matching over 7 bases. Germline lookup yields CDR1 SGHVS and CDR2 FQNEAQ. Losses at the gene ends were 5 bases for V and 9 bases for J; bases not matched to a gene: 10. This CDR3 is built from 14 residues. CDR3 DNA sequence: TGTGCCAGCAGCGCCCGGGACAGCGAGGGGCCCCAGCATTTT. Its protein product is CASSARDSEGPQHF. The complete variable domain, with remaining parts taken from reference TRBV7-8 and TRBJ1-5, reads GAGVSQSPRYKVAKRGQDVALRCDPISGHVSLFWYQQALGQGPEFLTYFQNEAQLDKSGLPSDRFFAERPEGSVSTLKIQRTQQEDSAVYLCASSARDSEGPQHFGDGTRLSIL.

This clonotype was picked up many times. The chain joins TRBV6-1 to TRBJ2-1; D possibly corresponds to TRBD2 (7 bases). The J call is uncertain, as TRBJ2-7 better fits the DNA end. The CDR3 contains 14 residues. Germline assignment: CDR1 MNHNS and CDR2 SASEGT. This chain's CDR3 is CASSERGALAEQYF. CDR3 nucleotide sequence: TGTGCCAGCAGTGAACGGGGGGCGTTGGCCGAGCAGTACTTC.

The chain joins TRBV6-1 to TRBJ2-3, with 7 nucleotides matching TRBD1. The CDR3 is made up of 16 amino acids. Per the germline V gene, CDR1 is MNHNS and CDR2 is SASEGT. J gave up 0 bases and V 4 bases, and 7 bases lay outside the gene matches. The CDR3 spells CASSAAWGQSTDTQYF. DNA of the CDR3: TGTGCCAGCAGTGCTGCGTGGGGACAGAGCACAGATACGCAGTATTTT.

This chain joins TRBV7-8 and TRBJ1-2; D remains unclear. The CDR3 is 14 residues long. Germline assignment: CDR1 SGHVS and CDR2 FQNEAQ. V lost 1 base to trimming and J lost 8 bases, with 14 bases between them. CDR3 residues: CASSLVAAGWGYTF. As DNA, the CDR3 is TGTGCCAGCAGCTTAGTCGCGGCGGGTTGGGGCTACACCTTC.